These T cell receptor beta chains were read from a single sample in a study of blood T cell repertoires in COVID-19. Some clones are missing from TCRdb's copy, which holds only in-frame ones; the method was immunoSEQ multiplex PCR. In the table there are approximately 57,000 clones, 87% of which are singletons. Sequenced sample: peripheral blood. All receptors come from a man aged 45-65 years with acute or convalescent COVID-19. The CDR3 runs from the conserved cysteine through the conserved F or W. Fields, in order: CDR3 length, V gene, D gene, J gene, clone size, CDR3 DNA, CDR3 protein. D genes are given only for firm matches. Where a row states a size, it is once, few, many or the class of an expanded clone; other rows omit it.

>15|TRBV30|TRBD2|TRBJ2-5|.
TGTGCCTGGACTCTAGCGGGGGGTTCCCAAGAAACCCAGTACTTC
CAWTLAGGSQETQYF
>15|TRBV6-1|.|TRBJ1-6|.
TGTGCCAGCAGTGAAAGTCTATCCTATAATTCACCCCTCCACTTT
CASSESLSYNSPLHF
>15|TRBV19|TRBD1|TRBJ2-2|.
TGTGCCAGTAGTATCGGCAGGGGGCTCACCGGGGAGCTGTTTTTT
CASSIGRGLTGELFF
>14|TRBV5-1|.|TRBJ1-2|.
TGCGCCAGCAGCTTCGAGGAACCGCGTTATGGCTACACCTTC
CASSFEEPRYGYTF
>15|TRBV7-9|TRBD2|TRBJ2-1|.
TGTGCCAGCAGCTATAGCGGGAGCCTCTACAATGAGCAGTTCTTC
CASSYSGSLYNEQFF
>16|TRBV18|TRBD2|TRBJ2-2|.
TGTGCCAGCTCACCCAGGCCGGGGGGAAGCACCGGGGAGCTGTTTTTT
CASSPRPGGSTGELFF
>14|TRBV10-2|TRBD1|TRBJ1-1|.
TGCGCCAGCAGTGTCCAGGGGGCCTACACTGAAGCTTTCTTT
CASSVQGAYTEAFF
>15|TRBV19|TRBD1|TRBJ2-5|.
TGTGCCAGTAGGATTACAGGGGTTCAGGTAGAGACCCAGTACTTC
CASRITGVQVETQYF
>15|TRBV2|.|TRBJ1-1|once
TGTGCCAGCAGGCGACAGATGGGGGGGAACACTGAAGCTTTCTTT
CASRRQMGGNTEAFF
>16|TRBV10-3|TRBD1|TRBJ1-1|.
TGTGCCATCAGAAGTGACAGGGTGGACCATAACACTGAAGCTTTCTTT
CAIRSDRVDHNTEAFF
>14|TRBV5-6|.|TRBJ2-7|.
TGTGCCAGCAGCCCCCTAGGGGCTTCCTACGAGCAGTACTTC
CASSPLGASYEQYF
>16|TRBV19|.|TRBJ1-2|.
TGTGCCAGTAGTATTTCGACAAATACCCCAGTTTATGGCTACACCTTC
CASSISTNTPVYGYTF
>14|TRBV18|TRBD2|TRBJ2-1|.
TGTGCCAGCTCCGGGACTAGCGGGAGCAATGAGCAGTTCTTC
CASSGTSGSNEQFF
>14|TRBV11-1|.|TRBJ2-7|.
TGTGCCAGCAGCTTAGGTAGCCGTGTTTACGAGCAGTACTTC
CASSLGSRVYEQYF
>13|TRBV12-3/TRBV12-4|.|TRBJ2-7|.
TGTGCCAGCACTAGACTAGGAACCTACGAGCAGTACTTC
CASTRLGTYEQYF
>12|TRBV4-1|TRBD1|TRBJ1-2|once
TGCGCCAGCAAGGGACAGGGGGATGGCTACACCTTC
CASKGQGDGYTF
>15|TRBV9|TRBD1|TRBJ2-5|.
TGTGCCAGCAGCCCCCGGGACAGGTCACAAGAGACCCAGTACTTC
CASSPRDRSQETQYF